This T cell receptor beta chain was recovered during a study of blood T cell repertoires in COVID-19. Study background: Material from acute and convalescent COVID-19 was sourced from the United States, Italy and Spain. PBMCs, B-cell-depleted T cells, or T cells provided the cDNA or gDNA that made up the material.

Clones were sequenced by immunoSEQ multiplex PCR, and TCRdb holds only the in-frame ones, with some missing. This sample has about 44,000 clones, with 80% to 90% found just once. Germline CDR1 is SGHNT and CDR2 is YYREEE (reference sequence). The CDR3 loop spans 15 amino acids. Trimming left V 3 bases short and J 0 bases short, with 9 bases between. This clonotype originated in a woman between 35 and 50 years old with acute or convalescent COVID-19. J is TRBJ1-4 and V is TRBV5-4; D is ambiguous. Sequencing was done on a sample of peripheral blood. DNA for the CDR3: TGTGCCAGCAGCTCCGACGGGTCAACTAATGAAAAACTGTTTTTT. Encoded protein: CASSSDGSTNEKLFF.